A selection of T cell receptor beta chains follows, all from one sample in a study of cytomegalovirus exposure and HLA in healthy donors. TCRdb keeps only in-frame clones here, not all; method: immunoSEQ multiplex PCR. The sample consists of 95,000 to 100,000 clones, 75% of them appearing once. Sequencing was done on a sample of PBMCs. The origin of the receptors is a middle-aged man in good health and CMV-seronegative. Each CDR3 is given with its conserved first and last residue. Each record gives: clone size, CDR3 length, V gene, J gene, D gene, CDR3 DNA, CDR3 protein. The D gene is left open where the match is weak. Clone sizes are given selectively: once, few, many, or a class where the clone is expanded.

abundance: once; len: 13; v_gene: TRBV19; j_gene: TRBJ2-3; d_gene: TRBD1; CDR3nt: TGTGCCAGCGACAGGGGATCAGAAGATACGCAGTATTTT; CDR3aa: CASDRGSEDTQYF
abundance: -; len: 16; v_gene: TRBV9; j_gene: TRBJ1-5; d_gene: -; CDR3nt: TGTGCCAGCAGCGGGGATGCAGGGTTTGGAAATCAGCCCCAGCATTTT; CDR3aa: CASSGDAGFGNQPQHF
abundance: -; len: 11; v_gene: TRBV28; j_gene: TRBJ2-2; d_gene: -; CDR3nt: TGTGCCAGCAGTTCCGTCGGGGAGCTGTTTTTT; CDR3aa: CASSSVGELFF
abundance: few; len: 15; v_gene: TRBV6-1; j_gene: TRBJ2-7; d_gene: TRBD1; CDR3nt: TGTGCCAGCAGGATAGGCGGGACAGGGACCTACGAGCAGTACTTC; CDR3aa: CASRIGGTGTYEQYF
abundance: -; len: 15; v_gene: TRBV28; j_gene: TRBJ1-2; d_gene: TRBD1; CDR3nt: TGTGCCAGCAGCCCGACAGGGGCGGATTTCTATGGCTACACCTTC; CDR3aa: CASSPTGADFYGYTF
abundance: -; len: 16; v_gene: TRBV2; j_gene: TRBJ1-6; d_gene: -; CDR3nt: TGTGCCAGCAGTCAAGAGGCACAGGCTGATAATTCACCCCTCCACTTT; CDR3aa: CASSQEAQADNSPLHF
abundance: -; len: 15; v_gene: TRBV9; j_gene: TRBJ2-5; d_gene: TRBD2; CDR3nt: TGTGCCAGCAGCGTGGCCGGGACTAGGCAAGAGACCCAGTACTTC; CDR3aa: CASSVAGTRQETQYF
abundance: -; len: 15; v_gene: TRBV2; j_gene: TRBJ1-5; d_gene: -; CDR3nt: TGTGCCAGCAGTGAAGAGGCGGGGAGGCGTCAGCCCCAGCATTTT; CDR3aa: CASSEEAGRRQPQHF
abundance: -; len: 12; v_gene: TRBV18; j_gene: TRBJ2-5; d_gene: -; CDR3nt: TGTGCCAGCTCACCCCAACAAGAGACCCAGTACTTC; CDR3aa: CASSPQQETQYF
abundance: -; len: 14; v_gene: TRBV19; j_gene: TRBJ1-3; d_gene: -; CDR3nt: TGTGCCAGTAGTATGGGAGGGGTTGGAAACACCATATATTTT; CDR3aa: CASSMGGVGNTIYF
abundance: once; len: 14; v_gene: TRBV7-2; j_gene: TRBJ2-3; d_gene: -; CDR3nt: TGTGCCAGCAGCCCCGGACTCAGCACAGATACGCAGTATTTT; CDR3aa: CASSPGLSTDTQYF
abundance: -; len: 14; v_gene: TRBV25-1; j_gene: TRBJ1-4; d_gene: TRBD1; CDR3nt: TGTGCCAGCAGCCCGGGACAGGGAAATGAAAAACTGTTTTTT; CDR3aa: CASSPGQGNEKLFF
abundance: -; len: 15; v_gene: TRBV5-1; j_gene: TRBJ2-1; d_gene: TRBD1; CDR3nt: TGCGCCAGCAAAGTGACAGGGGTTAGTCACAATGAGCAGTTCTTC; CDR3aa: CASKVTGVSHNEQFF
abundance: -; len: 14; v_gene: TRBV5-1; j_gene: TRBJ2-5; d_gene: -; CDR3nt: TGCGCCAGCAGCTCTACGGGAGTTCAAGAGACCCAGTACTTC; CDR3aa: CASSSTGVQETQYF
abundance: -; len: 15; v_gene: TRBV9; j_gene: TRBJ2-2; d_gene: -; CDR3nt: TGTGCCAGCAGCGGTTCCAGGGGTGGCACCGGGGAGCTGTTTTTT; CDR3aa: CASSGSRGGTGELFF
abundance: few; len: 14; v_gene: TRBV30; j_gene: TRBJ2-7; d_gene: -; CDR3nt: TGTGCCTGGAGGAGTGGCAGGGGTTTATACGAGCAGTACTTC; CDR3aa: CAWRSGRGLYEQYF
abundance: -; len: 15; v_gene: TRBV5-6; j_gene: TRBJ1-1; d_gene: -; CDR3nt: TGTGCCAGCAGCCGGAGGGCCACCGAGAACACTGAAGCTTTCTTT; CDR3aa: CASSRRATENTEAFF
abundance: few; len: 13; v_gene: TRBV6-1; j_gene: TRBJ1-5; d_gene: -; CDR3nt: TGTGCCAGCAGTGATATTGGAGATCAGCCCCAGCATTTT; CDR3aa: CASSDIGDQPQHF
abundance: -; len: 15; v_gene: TRBV5-5; j_gene: TRBJ2-1; d_gene: -; CDR3nt: TGTGCCAGCAGCTCATTACAGGAGATCTACAATGAGCAGTTCTTC; CDR3aa: CASSSLQEIYNEQFF
abundance: -; len: 13; v_gene: TRBV5-8; j_gene: TRBJ2-7; d_gene: TRBD1; CDR3nt: TGTGCCACCTCCGGACAGGGGGCCCACGAGCAGTACTTC; CDR3aa: CATSGQGAHEQYF
abundance: -; len: 14; v_gene: TRBV19; j_gene: TRBJ2-3; d_gene: -; CDR3nt: TGTGCCAGTAGTATAGGAGCAATGGCAGATACGCAGTATTTT; CDR3aa: CASSIGAMADTQYF
abundance: -; len: 13; v_gene: TRBV27; j_gene: TRBJ1-1; d_gene: -; CDR3nt: TGTGCCAGCACGGGAAGGATGAACACTGAAGCTTTCTTT; CDR3aa: CASTGRMNTEAFF
abundance: once; len: 16; v_gene: TRBV9; j_gene: TRBJ2-1; d_gene: TRBD1; CDR3nt: TGTGCCAGCAGCGCGCAACAGGGGCGTTCTTCCAATGAGCAGTTCTTC; CDR3aa: CASSAQQGRSSNEQFF
abundance: -; len: 13; v_gene: TRBV6-5; j_gene: TRBJ1-1; d_gene: TRBD1; CDR3nt: TGTGCCAGCAGTACTGACAGGGGAGGTGAAGCTTTCTTT; CDR3aa: CASSTDRGGEAFF
abundance: -; len: 19; v_gene: TRBV4-2; j_gene: TRBJ2-3; d_gene: TRBD1; CDR3nt: TGTGCCAGCAGCCAAGGGACAGGGGGCTCGTTAACTCGTACGAATACGCAGTATTTT; CDR3aa: CASSQGTGGSLTRTNTQYF
abundance: -; len: 13; v_gene: TRBV7-9; j_gene: TRBJ2-1; d_gene: -; CDR3nt: TGTGCCAGCAGCGCGGGACTCATCAATGAGCAGTTCTTC; CDR3aa: CASSAGLINEQFF
abundance: -; len: 15; v_gene: TRBV14; j_gene: TRBJ1-1; d_gene: -; CDR3nt: TGTGCCAGCAGCCCCTCTAGGACAGTGAACACTGAAGCTTTCTTT; CDR3aa: CASSPSRTVNTEAFF
abundance: once; len: 16; v_gene: TRBV21-1; j_gene: TRBJ1-6; d_gene: -; CDR3nt: TGTGCCAGCAGCAAAAAGGAAGACAGGGGGCGATCACCCCTCCACTTT; CDR3aa: CASSKKEDRGRSPLHF
abundance: -; len: 15; v_gene: TRBV9; j_gene: TRBJ1-2; d_gene: TRBD1; CDR3nt: TGTGCCAGCAGCGTAGCTCTCAGGGGGAATTATGGCTACACCTTC; CDR3aa: CASSVALRGNYGYTF
abundance: -; len: 11; v_gene: TRBV7-2; j_gene: TRBJ2-7; d_gene: -; CDR3nt: TGTGCCAGCAGCTTAGTTAACGAGCAGTACTTC; CDR3aa: CASSLVNEQYF
abundance: -; len: 14; v_gene: TRBV28; j_gene: TRBJ1-5; d_gene: -; CDR3nt: TGTGCCAGCAGTTTAGAAATGGGCCGTCAGCCCCAGCATTTT; CDR3aa: CASSLEMGRQPQHF
abundance: -; len: 13; v_gene: TRBV19; j_gene: TRBJ2-7; d_gene: TRBD1; CDR3nt: TGTGCCAGTACGAAAGGACAGGGCTACGAGCAGTACTTC; CDR3aa: CASTKGQGYEQYF
abundance: -; len: 15; v_gene: TRBV11-2; j_gene: TRBJ2-3; d_gene: -; CDR3nt: TGTGCCAGCAGCCCGGAGGGACTGTACACAGATACGCAGTATTTT; CDR3aa: CASSPEGLYTDTQYF
abundance: -; len: 14; v_gene: TRBV18; j_gene: TRBJ1-1; d_gene: TRBD1; CDR3nt: TGTGCCAGCTCACCGGGACAGTTGAACACTGAAGCTTTCTTT; CDR3aa: CASSPGQLNTEAFF